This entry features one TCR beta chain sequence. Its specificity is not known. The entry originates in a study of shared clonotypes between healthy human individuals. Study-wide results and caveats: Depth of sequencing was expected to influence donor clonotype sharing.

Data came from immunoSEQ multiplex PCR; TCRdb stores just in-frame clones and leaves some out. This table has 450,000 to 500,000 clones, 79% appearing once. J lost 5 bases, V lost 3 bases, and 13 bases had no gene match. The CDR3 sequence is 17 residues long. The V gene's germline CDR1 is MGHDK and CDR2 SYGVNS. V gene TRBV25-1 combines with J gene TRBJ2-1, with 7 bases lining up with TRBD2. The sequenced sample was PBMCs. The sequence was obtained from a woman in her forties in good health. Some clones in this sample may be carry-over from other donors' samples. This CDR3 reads CASSDLAGASSNNEQFF. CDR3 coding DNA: TGTGCCAGCAGTGACTTGGCGGGAGCGTCTTCGAACAATGAGCAGTTCTTC.